The T cell receptor beta chain described here comes from a study of naive and memory T cell subsets. Findings and limits, study-wide: This RNA-based method may be sensitive to activation-related transcript changes.

Amplification of ligated cDNA took four PCR rounds with SP2 and nested alpha and beta constant primers. For blood and skin samples, reverse transcription used TCR alpha and beta constant primers. TCRdb called the 5' RACE reads again in MiXCR, with one record for every CDR3 protein. The sample holds over 50,000 distinct CDR3 sequences, 6% to 8% seen once. This clonotype occurred a few times. Its matching antigen is unknown. The CDR3 spans 17 residues. V lost 3 bases and J lost 4, with 25 bases in between. CDR1 GTSNPN and CDR2 SVGIG come from the germline V gene (reference sequence). The library had UMIs added by 3' ligation of an oligonucleotide to TCR cDNA. Whole blood, over 2 ml, came from adult healthy volunteers.

This TCR was sampled from a female donor in good health. The gene calls are TRBV30 and TRBJ2-7; D is ambiguous. The CDR3: CAWRATQKGFLDYEQYF. The DNA of the CDR3 is TGTGCCTGGAGGGCAACCCAGAAGGGTTTTTTAGATTACGAGCAGTACTTC.